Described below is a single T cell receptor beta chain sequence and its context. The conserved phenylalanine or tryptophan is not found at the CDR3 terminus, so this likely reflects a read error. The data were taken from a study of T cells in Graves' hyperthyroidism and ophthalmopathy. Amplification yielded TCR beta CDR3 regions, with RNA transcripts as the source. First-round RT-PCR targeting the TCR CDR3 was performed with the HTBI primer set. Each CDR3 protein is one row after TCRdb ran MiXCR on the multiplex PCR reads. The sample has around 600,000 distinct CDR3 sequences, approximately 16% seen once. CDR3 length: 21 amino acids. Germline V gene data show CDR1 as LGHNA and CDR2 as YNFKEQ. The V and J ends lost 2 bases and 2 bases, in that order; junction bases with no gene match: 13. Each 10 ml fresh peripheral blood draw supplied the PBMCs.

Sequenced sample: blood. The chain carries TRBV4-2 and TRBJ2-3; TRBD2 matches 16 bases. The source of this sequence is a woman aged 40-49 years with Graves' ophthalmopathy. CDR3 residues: CASSQTGPGLAGGRDTDTQYS. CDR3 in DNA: TGTGCCAGCAGCCAAACAGGCCCGGGACTAGCGGGAGGGAGGGACACAGATACGCAGTATTCT.